Sequencing of this TCR beta chain was carried out in a study of T cell responses to AZD1222 COVID-19 vaccine. The CDR3 contains 15 residues. The V segment lost 10 bases and the J segment 2 bases; nucleotides outside the gene matches: 7. Per germline, CDR1 LNHDA and CDR2 SQIVND (reference sequence). This clone was detected only once. As yet, its antigen is unknown. Sequencing was performed with immunoSEQ multiplex PCR; in TCRdb, only in-frame clones are kept and a portion is missing. The table lists more than 95,000 clones, 75% to 90% of them singletons. Whole-study results and caveats: Among vaccine-associated CD4 TCRs, coverage spanned spike, with dominance at 160-218 and 743-854. Spike-specific TCR depth and breadth grew after two AZD1222 doses. Donors were largely white British and mainly female; clonal diversity was possibly underestimated.

This material consisted of peripheral blood, taken on day 0 of AZD1222 vaccination. This receptor was taken from an adult in good health. V usage is TRBV19 and J usage is TRBJ1-5, with 11 bases that match TRBD1. The CDR3 bases are TGTGCCACCTCGGACAGGGGGCTTCGCAATCAGCCCCAGCATTTT. Translated: CATSDRGLRNQPQHF.